This T cell receptor (beta chain) was recorded in a study of cytomegalovirus exposure and HLA in healthy donors (dated by TCRdb to the late 2010s). At the level of the whole study: An earlier analysis of several hundred of the donors reported 276 Gb of sequence data and more than 90 million unique TCR beta sequences from 190 million or so T cells. The study profiled the T cell repertoires of 550 to 700 subjects by immunosequencing and related them to cytomegalovirus serostatus. Of the approximately 400 genotyped donors, 70% to 90% were placed in the genetic ancestry cluster associated with self-reported Caucasian donors. All discovery cohort repertoires had been generated using a single sequencing platform. Four to six DR-DQ haplotypes were handled as single units for association and clustering, since linkage in the cohort was strong. An earlier analysis of approximately 500 of the donors applied high-throughput TCR beta sequencing to assess whether each TCR beta V gene segment acted as functional or pseudogenic. To predict cytomegalovirus infection status, the study combined high-throughput TCR immunosequencing, statistical association of individual TCRs with disease status, and machine learning. Among 300 to 500 genotyped donors of the cohort, an average of approximately 220,000 unique TCR beta nucleotide sequences was sequenced per donor, of which about 19% were non-productive. Besides the first cohort of around 700 subjects, a separate validation cohort made up of 120 or so different subjects was used. Typing coverage varied by locus: roughly 629-640 donors for A, B, C, DRB1 and DQB1; more than 500 for DQA1; nearly 610 for DPA1; about 450 for DPB1. Around 330 gigabases of sequencing data and roughly 81 million unique TCR sequences made up an early release that covered around 640 HLA-typed donors. Donor age, sex, ethnicity and CMV serostatus were compiled alongside the repertoire data. In the later analysis, no new phenotypic data were used to find candidate immune exposures; instead, reliance was placed on TCR beta sequences and their occurrence across donors. A later analysis re-examined previously published TCR beta repertoires from more than 600 donors and added high-resolution HLA genotyping to investigate patterns of TCR occurrence. A later genetic analysis used genome-wide SNP genotypes for about 65% of the 666 donors, treating that subset as a discovery cohort. HLA typing covered class I and class II loci at four-digit resolution. The study aimed to test whether signatures of past pathogen exposure could be identified by cataloging public T cell receptors.

According to the germline V gene, CDR1 reads MDHEN and CDR2 reads SYDVKM. The junction carries 23 bases between V and J, which are trimmed by 8 bases and 12 bases respectively. Counted from cysteine to phenylalanine, this CDR3 has 14 amino acids. The only DNA kept is the CDR3, 42 bases in frame from the first base. Note on this clone: What antigen it recognizes has not been identified.

Study-wide findings and limitations: A later genetic analysis reported fewer N-insertions in productive TCRs among donors in an Asian-associated ancestry cluster than the roughly 700-donor mean. In a later analysis, about 16,000 TCR beta sequences were associated with specific HLA alleles at a false discovery rate of 0.05. The presence/absence analyses assumed that sequencing depth was roughly uniform across donors, and that assumption may not be true. A group of highly shared sequence variants was considered likely to be a technical artifact of the sequencing pipeline. Some IMGT-functional V segments, including TRBV6-2 and TRBV6-3, could not be distinguished by the 87-base-pair reads and were therefore excluded. The study listed 170 or so TCR beta chains as associated with cytomegalovirus. Correlated functional status among segregating V segments might be attributable to linkage disequilibrium, but an unknown experimental factor could not be ruled out. In vitro tests confirmed that a few of the cytomegalovirus-associated TCR beta chains recognize cytomegalovirus antigens. According to a later analysis, most CMV-associated TCR beta chains appeared to be HLA-restricted, and the HLA associations seemed to be driven largely by CMV exposure. Most TCR sequences were observed very rarely across donors, whereas some public TCRs were present in many individuals. Around 16 rarely observed V segments, including chromosome 9 orphons, were excluded from the earlier analysis of just under 600 of the donors because counts were too low. Cytomegalovirus status was reported to be diagnosed by the classifier with high specificity and sensitivity in both the original and validation cohorts. When HLA alleles, especially DR and DQ, strongly co-occurred, TCR associations were difficult to assign to individual alleles. According to the authors, the approach could potentially be generalized to other disease states and immunological phenotypes. Compared with equally common non-associated chains, HLA-associated TCR beta chains in a later analysis were more clonally expanded and had lower generation probabilities. According to a later analysis, TCR association rates differed among HLA loci, with DRB1 alleles showing the most associated TCRs and HLA-C alleles showing the fewest. A further reported finding was that TCR beta sequences accurately predicted the HLA-A and HLA-B alleles for most subjects in the first cohort. Because HLA typing was unavailable for some donors at each locus, only the typed subset was used in association tests. Only TCR beta chains were sequenced in this cohort, and the absence of alpha or paired-chain data limited detectable features. The only immune exposure information available for the cohort was CMV serostatus. An earlier analysis of several hundred of the donors showed that most TCR beta V segments appeared in productive rearrangements either about 90% or about 30% of the time, which broadly matched IMGT annotations. A later analysis reported that several top co-occurrence clusters appeared linked to parvovirus B19, influenza, CMV and Epstein-Barr virus. An association between a missense DCLRE1C variant and V-gene and J-gene trimming of TCR beta chains was found in a later genetic analysis and replicated in an independent cohort.

Receptor amplification or capture employed the immunoSEQ multiplex PCR assay. The multiplex PCR relied on a mix of 60 forward primers for TCR Vbeta segments and 13 reverse primers for TCR Jbeta segments. The CDR3 region of rearranged TCR beta genes was amplified from genomic DNA with a multiplex PCR assay. On the Illumina HiSeq System, the amplified TCR beta libraries were sequenced as 87-base-pair reads. From the authors' description of their analysis: A later analysis tallied approximately 87 million unique TCR beta chains across the approximately 670 repertoires, and approximately 12 million of those chains were shared by two or more donors. Raw reads were error-corrected and collapsed into unique sequences by a nearest-neighbor algorithm in which closely related sequences were merged to remove PCR and sequencing errors. To assign V, D and J gene segments, CDR3 sequences were aligned to IMGT reference sequences. For a sequence to be retained, at least a six-nucleotide match to both a V gene segment and a J gene segment was required. A rearrangement counted as productive if the CDR3 had no stop codons and remained in frame with V and J, and every other rearrangement counted as non-productive. Following IMGT convention, CDR3 was defined as the stretch from the second conserved V-encoded cysteine up to the conserved J-encoded phenylalanine. The earlier analysis of about 590 of the donors excluded sequences that lacked an unambiguous match to a single V gene segment. In an earlier analysis of a few hundred of the donors, V segments were called functional above 56.7% productive rearrangements and were called segregating when the between-donor standard deviation exceeded 5%. A statistical classification framework was built for diagnosing cytomegalovirus status from the catalog of TCR beta chain sequences. In a later analysis, TCR nucleotide sequences were compared against IMGT/GENE-DB human TR gene sequences so that V and J genes could be assigned. A later analysis assigned CDR3 sequences and most-parsimonious VDJ recombination scenarios with the TCRdist pipeline. In a later analysis, every TCR beta chain was defined by the combination of its CDR3 amino acid sequence and its V-gene family, and reads without a unique V-gene family were dropped. A later analysis removed 550 to 650 highly shared, low-generation-probability nucleotide sequences to deal with suspected cross-contamination and a sequencing artifact. In a later analysis, a clonal expansion index for each public chain was calculated from normalized within-repertoire ranks of inferred template counts. In a later analysis, generation probabilities were computed with a VDJ recombination model fitted to out-of-frame rearrangements, and the resulting probabilities were checked against IGoR. A later analysis scored TCR-TCR, TCR-HLA and TCR-CMV co-occurrence with hypergeometric tests, applying a repertoire-size bias correction to TCR pairs. To estimate false discovery rates, a later analysis permuted the HLA or CMV assignments 20 times. In a later analysis, co-occurring TCRs were grouped with DBSCAN, and TCRdist sequence similarity was added when clustering was performed within HLA-allele-positive subsets. Repertoires with fewer than 30,000 or more than 120,000 public chains, plus five repertoires with anomalous nucleotide sharing, were excluded from co-occurrence clustering. TCRdb re-hosts the immuneACCESS table, in-frame sequences only. Its copies lack some clones; in the studies checked, an unresolved V gene accounts for under half of them, and the cause for the rest is not known. D and trimming were read from the DNA, whereas the V and J calls and clone size are those reported in that table. The table held for this sample gives under 250,000 clones. The ten largest clones take up roughly 1.2% of the sample.

In total, more than 500 healthy bone marrow donors made up the cohort. At the time of sampling, all cohort members were nominally healthy, though unrecorded immune exposures were likely present. The donor tested CMV seropositive and was one of the 289 seropositive cohort members. A peripheral blood sample was provided by each donor, and peripheral blood mononuclear cells were used for TCR beta sequencing. The Qiagen DNeasy Blood Extraction Kit was used to extract genomic DNA from the blood cell samples. The sequenced material came from PBMCs. The rearrangement joined TRBV28 to TRBJ2-1; 6 matching bases give a weak D call of TRBD1. This receptor was taken from a girl aged 2 to 10 in good health and CMV-seropositive. The CDR3 in this case is CASGREGGWRGQFF. The sequence in DNA is TGTGCCAGCGGCAGGGAAGGGGGTTGGCGCGGGCAGTTCTTC.